One T cell receptor beta chain is described in this entry. This clonotype appeared a few times. The antigen it recognizes is unknown. Base quality data are lacking; no much larger clone is found one base away. Per the germline V gene, LGHNT is the CDR1 and FRNRAP is the CDR2. V was cut back by 0 bases and J by 6 bases, leaving a gap of 14 bases between them. Taken from cysteine to phenylalanine, the CDR3 has 15 residues. Of all the DNA, just the CDR3 is kept, 45 bases in frame from base 1. This sample was included in a study of T cell repertoires in cytomegalovirus infection (dated by TCRdb to between 2018 and 2020). Regarding the complete study: Alongside well-studied HLA-B-restricted epitopes, the peptide stimulations were aimed at recently identified HLA-C-restricted CMV epitopes, whose presentation resists viral immunomodulation. The HLA type of each donor mattered for the analysis, because public TCR beta signatures pointed to carriage of CMV infection along with the matching HLA type. Findings and caveats that apply to the study as a whole: In both this cohort and an independent roughly 330-donor cohort, the cumulative frequency of public TCR beta family members distinguished carriers of CMV infection plus the relevant HLA type. The ex vivo response was dominated by HLA-C-restricted CMV-specific TCR beta clonotypes, which also provided the single most frequent clonotype in two of eight donors.

Sequencing was carried out with an Illumina HiSeq 1500. TCRdb reanalyzed the raw reads on its own, using fastp at Q25 for trimming and MiXCR for clone calling, and kept in-frame beta chains. One record per CDR3 amino acid sequence lists the most common genes and DNA. The sample data list roughly 220,000 distinct CDR3 sequences, and 35% to 40% of these were observed just once. Together, the top ten hold roughly three fifths of the sample. The treatment or condition tag for this specimen amounts to: in vitro stimulation with specific CMV peptide epitopes to enrich CMV-specific T cells. The receptor comes from a human donor in good health (CMV status not recorded). Some clones in this sample may be carry-over from other donors' samples. This sample comprised CD8+ T cells from cultured PBMCs, obtained from culture after CMV antigen stimulation. The rearranged segments are TRBV12-5 and TRBJ1-2; tentative D gene TRBD1, with 5 bases matching. The sequenced DNA is TGTGCTAGTGGTTTGGTCGGGGCGCCCAGGGATGGCTACACCTTC. Its protein product is CASGLVGAPRDGYTF.